The clone carrying this T cell receptor beta chain was recorded only once. Its antigen is undetermined. Since all of the isolated RNA was reverse transcribed, expressed TCRB transcripts were what got sequenced. Some clones are missing from TCRdb's copy, which holds only in-frame ones; the method was immunoSEQ multiplex PCR. The data contain around 320,000 clones, 12% to 15% of them singletons. The data are from a study of beta chain features in type 1 diabetes. Study-level points and caveats: When Type 1 diabetes patients were examined, their TCRB CDR3s proved moderately but significantly shorter in all four CD4+ subsets.

A CD45RO/CCR7/CD25/CD127/CD95/CD27 panel sorted naive, central memory, regulatory and stem cell-like memory CD4+ cells. Purities in excess of 98% were seen in all sorted populations. The CDR3 extends over 14 amino acids. V was pared by 4 bases and J by 5 bases, with 5 bases of the junction left unmatched. Germline V CDR1 and CDR2: SGHVS, FQNEAQ. The sample was central memory CD4+ T cells from blood. The origin of this receptor is a man aged 25-45 years in good health. The chain links TRBV7-8 to TRBJ1-5, with TRBD1 matching 7 bases. The CDR3 region is CASSSRGGDQPQHF. As DNA, the CDR3 is TGTGCCAGCAGCTCCAGGGGGGGGGATCAGCCCCAGCATTTT.